This T cell receptor beta chain derives from a study of cytomegalovirus exposure and HLA in healthy donors. Points from the study as a whole: That first-cohort TCR clusters tended to co-occur in the 120 or so validation repertoires was found in a later analysis.

The CDR3 extends over 15 amino acids. From germline, CDR1 is SGHRS and CDR2 YFSETQ. The V and J ends lost 0 bases and 0 bases respectively, with 7 bases between them. The donors were members of the roughly 120-subject validation cohort (separate from the approximately 670-subject first cohort). Here immunoSEQ multiplex PCR was the method, and the copy in TCRdb shows in-frame clones only, minus some. The data contain over 20,000 clones, roughly 97% of them singletons. Concerning this clone: As yet, its antigen is unknown. Within the sample, other DNA sequences also encode this same CDR3.

The rearrangement links TRBV5-1 to TRBJ2-1, with D tentatively TRBD2 (6 bases). The specimen sequenced was PBMCs. This TCR was sampled from a man aged 25 to 45 in good health and CMV-seropositive. CDR3 sequence: CASSLDGSSYNEQFF. CDR3 coding DNA: TGCGCCAGCAGCTTGGACGGGAGCTCCTACAATGAGCAGTTCTTC.